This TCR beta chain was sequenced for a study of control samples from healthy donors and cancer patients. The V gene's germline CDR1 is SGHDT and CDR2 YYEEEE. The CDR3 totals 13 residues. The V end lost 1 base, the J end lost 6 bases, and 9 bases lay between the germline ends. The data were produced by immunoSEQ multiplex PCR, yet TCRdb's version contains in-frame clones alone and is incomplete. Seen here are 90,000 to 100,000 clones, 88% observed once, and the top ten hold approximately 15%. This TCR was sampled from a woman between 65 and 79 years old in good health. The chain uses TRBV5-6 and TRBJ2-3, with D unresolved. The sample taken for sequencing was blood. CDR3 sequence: CASSLPIGDTQYF. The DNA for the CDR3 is TGTGCCAGCAGCTTGCCTATAGGGGATACGCAGTATTTT.